The entry below gives a single T cell receptor beta chain sequence along with its context. This sample was included in a study of CD8 T cells in Susac syndrome. The CDR3 has 13 amino acids. Germline CDR1 reads KGHSH; CDR2 reads LQKENI. The V end lost 3 bases, the J end lost 5 bases, and 10 bases lay between the germline ends. An input of about 0.5 to 1 ug of RNA was subjected to reverse transcription using random hexamers. In TCRdb, the immunoSEQ multiplex PCR reads were re-called with MiXCR into one record per CDR3 protein. The sample shows about 200,000 distinct CDR3 sequences, roughly 96% of them seen only once.

This TCR was sampled from a human donor with multiple sclerosis. The chain uses TRBV18 and TRBJ2-5; D gene uncertain. Sequences were obtained from CD4+ T cells from PBMCs. The CDR3, as DNA: TGTGCCAGCTCACCGTCCGTCGTGGAGACCCAGTACTTC. Its translation: CASSPSVVETQYF.